Listed here are 31 T cell receptor beta chains from one sample, sequenced in a study of blood T cell repertoires in COVID-19. Some clones are missing from TCRdb's copy, which holds only in-frame ones; the method was immunoSEQ multiplex PCR. The sample carries some 290,000 clones, 70% to 90% recorded once. Sequenced: peripheral blood. These receptors all stem from a man in his sixties who had recovered from COVID-19.

This clone turned up a few times. The V gene is TRBV11-2, the J gene TRBJ1-2, with TRBD1 as a possible D gene (6 bases). The CDR3 loop spans 12 amino acids. In germline, CDR1 is SGHAT, CDR2 FQNNGV. V shed 2 bases and J shed 8 bases, with 9 bases lying between them. The CDR3 region has the DNA TGTGCCAGCAGCTTAAGGACAGCCGGCTACACCTTC. It specifies CASSLRTAGYTF.

The chain couples TRBV20-1 to TRBJ1-2; D is possibly TRBD1 (5 bases). This CDR3 region has 14 residues. Trimming removed 3 bases at V and 4 bases at J, with 15 bases between. From germline, CDR1 is DFQATT and CDR2 SNEGSKA (reference sequence). CDR3 coding DNA: TGCAGTGCTAGTCTGGGGGGGTACGGCTATGGCTACACCTTC. It encodes CSASLGGYGYGYTF.

The chain couples TRBV5-1 to TRBJ2-3, with 8 bases aligning to TRBD1. Germline CDR1 SGHRS, CDR2 YFSETQ. V lost 4 bases and J lost 0; bases outside the gene matches: 7. The CDR3 runs to 16 residues. CDR3 in amino acids: CASSRGQGISTDTQYF. DNA of the CDR3: TGCGCCAGCAGCCGCGGACAGGGCATAAGCACAGATACGCAGTATTTT.

The chain recombines TRBV5-1 with TRBJ2-7; D gene unclear. CDR3 length: 14 amino acids. Per the germline V gene, CDR1 is SGHRS and CDR2 is YFSETQ. The V and J ends lost 1 base and 1 base respectively, with 9 bases between them. CDR3 DNA sequence: TGCGCCAGCAGCTTGTCTTCGTTATCCTACGAGCAGTACTTC. Its translation is CASSLSSLSYEQYF.

The rearrangement links TRBV11-3 to TRBJ2-3; 12 bases align to TRBD2. Germline trimming cut 3 bases from V and 6 bases from J; bases unmatched to any gene: 1. This CDR3 is built from 14 residues. Per germline, CDR1 SGHNT and CDR2 YENEEA. The CDR3, as DNA: TGTGCCAGCAGCTTTACTAGCGGGGGGGATACGCAGTATTTT. It specifies CASSFTSGGDTQYF. Together with reference TRBV11-3 and TRBJ2-3, the CDR3 gives the full variable domain: EAGVVQSPRYKIIEKKQPVAFWCNPISGHNTLYWYLQNLGQGPELLIRYENEEAVDDSQLPKDRFSAERLKGVDSTLKIQPAELGDSAVYLCASSFTSGGDTQYFGPGTRLTVL.

V usage is TRBV7-2 and J usage is TRBJ2-3, with 10 bases aligning to TRBD2. The V gene's germline CDR1 is SGHTA and CDR2 FQGNSA. The CDR3 totals 14 residues. V lost 5 bases, J lost 3 bases, and 2 bases stayed unmatched. CDR3 sequence reads: CASSAGLATDTQYF. The CDR3 DNA reads TGTGCCAGCAGCGCGGGACTAGCGACAGATACGCAGTATTTT.

CDR3 sequence: CASSIGQVQPQHF. The CDR3 nucleotides are TGTGCCAGTAGTATCGGTCAGGTCCAGCCCCAGCATTTT. V usage is TRBV19 and J usage is TRBJ1-5, with D hard to call. V gave up 3 bases and J gave up 7 bases, with 10 bases separating them. Germline values: CDR1 LNHDA, CDR2 SQIVND (reference sequence). CDR3 length equals 13 residues.

The chain has TRBV6-6 and TRBJ2-1, with D possibly being TRBD2 (5 bases). V was clipped by 2 bases and J by 10 bases, with 9 bases between them. Looked up from germline, CDR1 is MNHNY and CDR2 is SVGAGI (reference sequence). This CDR3 is built from 12 residues. As DNA, the CDR3 is TGTGCCAGCAGTTACGTGAGCGGCGAGCAGTTCTTC. As protein: CASSYVSGEQFF.

A single count supports this clone. The chain joins TRBV29-1 to TRBJ1-2, with D hard to call. CDR3 length equals 14 residues. V lost 2 bases to trimming and J lost 4 bases, with 14 bases between them. Looked up from germline, CDR1 is SQVTM and CDR2 is ANQGSEA. CDR3 nucleotide sequence: TGCAGCGTTGAATTGTTAGACTCTGCCTATGGCTACACCTTC. Translating it yields CSVELLDSAYGYTF.

The gene calls are TRBV18 and TRBJ2-2; D is undetermined. Per germline, CDR1 KGHSH and CDR2 LQKENI. This CDR3 spans 16 amino acids. V lost 2 bases, J lost 0 bases, and 10 bases lay in between. CDR3 amino acids: CASSPSVRANTGELFF. CDR3 nucleotide sequence: TGTGCCAGCTCACCATCGGTACGGGCGAACACCGGGGAGCTGTTTTTT.

The chain employs TRBV5-1 and TRBJ2-7, with 7 positions matching TRBD1. Looked up from germline, CDR1 is SGHRS and CDR2 is YFSETQ. After removal of 4 bases from V and 2 bases from J, the junction contained 12 bases not matched to a gene. The CDR3 runs to 16 residues. CDR3 residues: CASSQNDRVGAYEQYF. The CDR3 nucleotides read TGCGCCAGCAGCCAAAACGACAGGGTAGGAGCCTACGAGCAGTACTTC.

The chain employs TRBV6-5 and TRBJ2-3; D uncertain. Trimming left V 4 bases short and J 3 bases short, with 11 bases between. Germline CDR1 MNHEY, CDR2 SVGAGI. The CDR3 contains 14 residues. CDR3 protein: CASSSRPRTDTQYF. The DNA of the CDR3 is TGTGCCAGCAGTTCCCGTCCCAGAACAGATACGCAGTATTTT.

Only a few counts were recorded for this clone. The CDR3 loop is CASQLAGGPNTGELFF. CDR3 coding DNA: TGTGCCAGCCAACTAGCGGGAGGACCCAACACCGGGGAGCTGTTTTTT. This chain connects TRBV25-1 to TRBJ2-2; 12 bases map to TRBD2. This CDR3 comprises 16 residues. Germline V gene data show CDR1 as MGHDK and CDR2 as SYGVNS. The ends lost 8 bases at V and 2 bases at J; junction bases unmatched: 6.

This rearrangement joins TRBV6-6 to TRBJ2-1; 8 bases are a match to TRBD1. Trimming took 5 bases from V and 6 from J; bases not matched to a gene: 12. Looked up from germline, CDR1 is MNHNY and CDR2 is SVGAGI (reference sequence). This CDR3 has 16 amino acids. CDR3 amino acids: CASSARSGTGFNEQFF. CDR3 bases: TGTGCCAGCAGTGCCCGATCCGGGACAGGCTTCAATGAGCAGTTCTTC.

This chain connects TRBV5-4 to TRBJ2-3; 8 bases are a match to TRBD2. V was clipped by 5 bases and J by 3 bases; unmatched bases: 8. The CDR3 is made up of 15 amino acids. Germline-derived CDR1 and CDR2 are SGHNT and YYREEE (reference sequence). CDR3 nucleotide sequence: TGTGCCAGCAGACTCAGCGGGAGCGCGACAGATACGCAGTATTTT. Encoded protein: CASRLSGSATDTQYF.

The chain recombines TRBV4-1 with TRBJ2-3, with D possibly TRBD1 on 5 matching bases. Germline V gene sequence: CDR1 MGHRA, CDR2 YSYEKL. The V and J ends lost 2 bases and 2 bases respectively, with 11 bases between them. This CDR3 has 15 residues. The CDR3 coding sequence is TGCGCCAGCAGCCAACATCAGGGTTCCACAGATACGCAGTATTTT. This codes for CASSQHQGSTDTQYF.

V is TRBV28 and J is TRBJ2-7; D may be TRBD1 (5 bases). With 8 bases removed from V and 4 bases from J, the gap between germline ends came to 12 bases. The CDR3 has 12 residues. Germline V CDR1 and CDR2: MDHEN, SYDVKM. The DNA of the CDR3 is TGTGCCAGCGGGGCTGGGTTTTACGAGCAGTACTTC. Translating it yields CASGAGFYEQYF.

The chain couples TRBV6-1 to TRBJ2-1; D gene ambiguous. The V and J ends lost 1 base and 0 bases respectively, with 10 bases between them. This CDR3 is built from 16 residues. Germline CDR1 MNHNS, CDR2 SASEGT. CDR3 residues: CASSEVGHYSYNEQFF. The CDR3 region has the DNA TGTGCCAGCAGTGAAGTCGGCCACTACTCCTACAATGAGCAGTTCTTC.

Many counts were recorded for this clone. The chain couples TRBV7-2 to TRBJ1-1; 9 nucleotides line up with TRBD1. This CDR3 is 15 amino acids long. Germline lookup yields CDR1 SGHTA and CDR2 FQGNSA. V lost 0 bases, J lost 1 base, and 0 bases stayed unmatched. Written as DNA, the CDR3 is TGTGCCAGCAGCTTAGCGGGACAGGGGAACACTGAAGCTTTCTTT. Translation: CASSLAGQGNTEAFF.

This clone was observed a handful of times. CDR3 loop: CASSLGGTSPAREQYF. The CDR3 nucleotides read TGTGCCAGCAGCTTGGGCGGGACTAGCCCAGCCAGGGAGCAGTACTTC. The V call is TRBV5-4, the J call TRBJ2-7; 9 bases map to TRBD2. The CDR3 has 16 amino acids. Germline CDR1 and CDR2: SGHNT and YYREEE (reference sequence). Trimming removed 0 bases from V and 7 bases from J; junction bases left unmatched: 11.

The CDR3 sequence is CASSDWGGSRDEQFF. The CDR3 DNA is TGTGCCAGCAGTGACTGGGGAGGGAGTCGGGATGAGCAGTTCTTC. This chain links TRBV2 with TRBJ2-1; 7 nucleotides align to TRBD2. The CDR3 runs to 15 residues. CDR1 and CDR2 from the germline V gene are SNHLY and FYNNEI. The ends lost 3 bases at V and 8 bases at J; junction bases unmatched: 10.

The V call is TRBV6-1, the J call TRBJ1-4; TRBD1 agrees at 9 bases. Per germline, CDR1 MNHNS and CDR2 SASEGT. This CDR3 comprises 16 residues. Germline trimming cut 2 bases from V and 6 bases from J; bases unmatched to any gene: 7. DNA of the CDR3: TGTGCCAGCAGTGAACCACCGGGACAGGGTTATGAAAAACTGTTTTTT. Its protein product is CASSEPPGQGYEKLFF.

The chain combines TRBV3-1 (or the pseudogene TRBV3-2) with TRBJ1-2; D unresolved. Per the germline V gene, CDR1 is LGHDT and CDR2 is YNNKEL (reference sequence). This CDR3 is 13 amino acids long. The germline V and J ends were trimmed by 6 bases and 1 base, with 9 bases remaining between them. The CDR3 DNA sequence: TGTGCCAGCAGAGCGGGATTTAACTATGGCTACACCTTC. Translating gives CASRAGFNYGYTF.

This clone has more than one count but fewer than ten. The chain links TRBV7-2 to TRBJ2-5; D is possibly TRBD2 (6 bases). The CDR3 extends over 16 amino acids. The germline V gene has CDR1 SGHTA and CDR2 FQGNSA. With 6 bases removed from V and 0 bases from J, the gap between germline ends came to 17 bases. CDR3 amino acids: CASSSTAGTHQETQYF. The DNA for the CDR3 is TGTGCCAGCAGTTCGACTGCGGGGACCCACCAAGAGACCCAGTACTTC.

The chain links TRBV10-3 to TRBJ2-7; 12 bases map to TRBD2. The germline V gene has CDR1 ENHRY and CDR2 SYGVKD. CDR3 length: 14 residues. J lost 3 bases, V lost 6 bases, and 3 bases had no gene match. In DNA form, the CDR3 reads TGTGCCATCAGGGTACTAGCGGGGGGCTACGAGCAGTACTTC. Translated: CAIRVLAGGYEQYF.

The chain carries TRBV7-6 and TRBJ2-7; 9 bases align to TRBD1. Germline V gene sequence: CDR1 SGHVS, CDR2 FNYEAQ. This CDR3 contains 14 residues. Trimming cost V 3 bases and J 3 bases; bases outside gene matches: 3. The DNA for the CDR3 is TGTGCCAGCAGCTTGGCGACAGGGGGCTACGAGCAGTACTTC. This translates into CASSLATGGYEQYF.

V is TRBV6-5 and J is TRBJ1-5; 12 bases are a match to TRBD1. The V segment lost 7 bases and the J segment 6 bases; nucleotides outside the gene matches: 7. Germline V gives CDR1 MNHEY, CDR2 SVGAGI. This CDR3 has 15 residues. CDR3 DNA sequence: TGTGCCAGCAAACCCGGGACAGGGGGCTTTCAGCCCCAGCATTTT. This sequence encodes CASKPGTGGFQPQHF.

In this sample, this clone turned up a few times. This chain links TRBV30 with TRBJ1-1; D might be TRBD1 (5 bases). The CDR3 consists of 14 residues. Trimming stripped 8 bases from V and 0 bases from J, with 16 bases between. The germline V gene encodes CDR1 GTSNPN and CDR2 SVGIG (reference sequence). In nucleotides, the CDR3 is TGTGCCGCGCGCTCCGGGGGGATGAACACTGAAGCTTTCTTT. Residues: CAARSGGMNTEAFF.

The CDR3 nucleotides read TGTGCCAGCCTTACAAGGGGAGCGGGAGTATTTTACAATGAGCAGTTCTTC. Translated, it gives CASLTRGAGVFYNEQFF. The chain combines TRBV7-9 with TRBJ2-1; 8 bases line up with TRBD2. In germline, CDR1 is SEHNR, CDR2 FQNEAQ (reference sequence). The CDR3 is 17 amino acids. Losses at the gene ends were 8 bases for V and 4 bases for J; bases not matched to a gene: 16.

The rearrangement joins TRBV2 to TRBJ2-7, with 9 bases matching TRBD1. With V trimmed by 6 bases and J by 4 bases, 7 bases remained unmatched. The CDR3 consists of 14 residues. The germline CDR1 and CDR2 sequences are SNHLY and FYNNEI. In DNA, the CDR3 is TGTGCCAGCAGGTGGACAGGGGCCCTTTACGAGCAGTACTTC. Translated, it gives CASRWTGALYEQYF.

CDR3 sequence reads: CAIRVTGGNEQFF. CDR3 DNA: TGTGCCATCAGGGTGACAGGGGGCAATGAGCAGTTCTTC. The V call is TRBV10-3, the J call TRBJ2-1; 9 bases match TRBD1. Germline lookup yields CDR1 ENHRY and CDR2 SYGVKD. This CDR3 is built from 13 residues. Trimming removed 6 bases from V and 6 bases from J; junction bases left unmatched: 3.